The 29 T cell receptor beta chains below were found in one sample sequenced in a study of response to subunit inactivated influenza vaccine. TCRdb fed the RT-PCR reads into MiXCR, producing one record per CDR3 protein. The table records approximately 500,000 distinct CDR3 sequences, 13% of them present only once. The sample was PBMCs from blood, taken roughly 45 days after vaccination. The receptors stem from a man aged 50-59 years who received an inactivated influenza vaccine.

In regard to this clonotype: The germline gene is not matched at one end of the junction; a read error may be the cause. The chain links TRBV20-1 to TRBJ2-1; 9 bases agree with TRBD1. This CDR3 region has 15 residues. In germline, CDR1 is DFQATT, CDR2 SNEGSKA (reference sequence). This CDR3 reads CNAGSGTGPYNEQFF. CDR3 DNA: TGCAATGCTGGCTCCGGGACAGGGCCCTACAATGAGCAGTTCTTC.

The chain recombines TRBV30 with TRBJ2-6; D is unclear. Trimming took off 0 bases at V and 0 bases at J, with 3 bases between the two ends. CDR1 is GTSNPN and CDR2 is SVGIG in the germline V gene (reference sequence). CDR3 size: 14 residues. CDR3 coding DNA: TGTGCCTGGAGTGTAGGCTCTGGGGCCAACGTCCTGACTTTC. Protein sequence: CAWSVGSGANVLTF.

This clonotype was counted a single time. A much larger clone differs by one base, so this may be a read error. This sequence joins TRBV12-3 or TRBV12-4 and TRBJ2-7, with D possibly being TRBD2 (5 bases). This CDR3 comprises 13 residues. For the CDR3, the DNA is TGTGCCAGCACCACTTCCAAAGTAGGAGGTCAGAACTTC. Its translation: CASTTSKVGGQNF.

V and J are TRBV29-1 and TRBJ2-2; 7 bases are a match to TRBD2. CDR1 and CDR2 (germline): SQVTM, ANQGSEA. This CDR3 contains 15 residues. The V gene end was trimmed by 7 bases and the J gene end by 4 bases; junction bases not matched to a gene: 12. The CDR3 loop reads CSAGSGGLATGELFF. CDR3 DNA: TGCAGCGCCGGGTCGGGGGGTCTAGCCACCGGGGAGCTGTTTTTT.

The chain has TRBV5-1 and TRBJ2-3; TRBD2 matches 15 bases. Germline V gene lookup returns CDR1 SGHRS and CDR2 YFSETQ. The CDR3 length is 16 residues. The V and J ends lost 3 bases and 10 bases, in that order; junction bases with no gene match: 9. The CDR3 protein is CASSWTSGGGPPSQYF. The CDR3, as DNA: TGCGCCAGCAGCTGGACTAGCGGGGGGGGACCCCCCTCGCAGTATTTT.

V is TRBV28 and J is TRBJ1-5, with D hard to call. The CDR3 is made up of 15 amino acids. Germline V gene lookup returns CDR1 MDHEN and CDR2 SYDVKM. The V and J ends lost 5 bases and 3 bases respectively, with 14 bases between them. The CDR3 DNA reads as TGTGCCAGCAGTCCCTGGGGAAGGGTCAATCAGCCCCAGCATTTT. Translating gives CASSPWGRVNQPQHF. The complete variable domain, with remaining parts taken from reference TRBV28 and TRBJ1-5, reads DVKVTQSSRYLVKRTGEKVFLECVQDMDHENMFWYRQDPGLGLRLIYFSYDVKMKEKGDIPEGYSVSREKKERFSLILESASTNQTSMYLCASSPWGRVNQPQHFGDGTRLSIL.

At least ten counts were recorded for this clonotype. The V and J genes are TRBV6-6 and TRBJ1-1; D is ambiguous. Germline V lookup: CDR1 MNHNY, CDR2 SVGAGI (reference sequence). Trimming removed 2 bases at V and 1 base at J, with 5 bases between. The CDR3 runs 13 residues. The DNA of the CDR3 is TGTGCCAGCAGTTACAGTCAGAACACTGAAGCTTTCTTT. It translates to CASSYSQNTEAFF.

The CDR3 coding sequence is TGTGCCAGCTCTTTGCAAAATAATTCACCCCTCCACTTT. Protein: CASSLQNNSPLHF. The rearrangement uses TRBV12-3 or TRBV12-4 and TRBJ1-6; D is unresolved. With 8 bases removed from V and 5 bases from J, the gap between germline ends came to 10 bases. CDR3 length equals 13 residues.

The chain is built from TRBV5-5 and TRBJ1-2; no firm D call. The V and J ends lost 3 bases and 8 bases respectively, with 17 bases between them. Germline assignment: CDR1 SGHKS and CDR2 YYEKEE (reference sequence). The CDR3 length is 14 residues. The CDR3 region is CASSSLEGSSGYTF. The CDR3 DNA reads TGTGCCAGCAGCTCTTTAGAGGGATCGAGCGGCTACACCTTC.

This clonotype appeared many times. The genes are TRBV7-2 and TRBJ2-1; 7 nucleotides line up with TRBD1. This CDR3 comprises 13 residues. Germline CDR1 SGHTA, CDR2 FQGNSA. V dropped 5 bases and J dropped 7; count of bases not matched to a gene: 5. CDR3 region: CASSQDRANEQFF. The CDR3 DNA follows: TGTGCCAGCAGCCAAGACAGGGCTAATGAGCAGTTCTTC.

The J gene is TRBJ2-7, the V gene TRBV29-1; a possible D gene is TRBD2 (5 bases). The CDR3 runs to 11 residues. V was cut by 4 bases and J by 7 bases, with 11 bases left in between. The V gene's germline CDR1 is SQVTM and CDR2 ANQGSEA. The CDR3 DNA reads TGCAGCGTTGCTTCCCCGGGGGAGCAGTACTTC. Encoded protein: CSVASPGEQYF.

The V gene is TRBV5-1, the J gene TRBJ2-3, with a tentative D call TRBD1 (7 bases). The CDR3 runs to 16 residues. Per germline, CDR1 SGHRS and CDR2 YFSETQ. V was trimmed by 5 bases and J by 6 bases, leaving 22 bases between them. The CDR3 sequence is CASSPGAGGLYDTQYF. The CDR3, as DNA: TGCGCCAGCAGTCCGGGGGCAGGGGGACTGTATGATACGCAGTATTTT.

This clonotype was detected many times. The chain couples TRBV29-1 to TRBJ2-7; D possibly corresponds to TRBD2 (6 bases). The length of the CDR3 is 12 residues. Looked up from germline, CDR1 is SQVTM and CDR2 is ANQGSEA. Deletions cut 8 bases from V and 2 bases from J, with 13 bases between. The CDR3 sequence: CSPPGLPYEQYF. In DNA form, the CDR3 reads TGCAGCCCTCCGGGACTCCCCTACGAGCAGTACTTC.

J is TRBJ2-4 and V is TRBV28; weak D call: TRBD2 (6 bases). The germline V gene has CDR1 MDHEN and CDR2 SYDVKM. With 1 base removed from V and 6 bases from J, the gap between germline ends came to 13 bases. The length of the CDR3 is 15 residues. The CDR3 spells CASSLYFQGGNIQYF. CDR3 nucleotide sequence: TGTGCCAGCAGTTTATATTTCCAGGGAGGAAACATTCAGTACTTC.

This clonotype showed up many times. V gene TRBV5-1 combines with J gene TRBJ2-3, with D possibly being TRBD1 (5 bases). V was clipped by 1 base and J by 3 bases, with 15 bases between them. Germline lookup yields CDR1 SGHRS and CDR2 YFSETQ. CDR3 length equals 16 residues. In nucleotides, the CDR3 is TGCGCCAGCAGCTTGCAGCCAGGGATGGGGACAGATACGCAGTATTTT. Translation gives CASSLQPGMGTDTQYF.

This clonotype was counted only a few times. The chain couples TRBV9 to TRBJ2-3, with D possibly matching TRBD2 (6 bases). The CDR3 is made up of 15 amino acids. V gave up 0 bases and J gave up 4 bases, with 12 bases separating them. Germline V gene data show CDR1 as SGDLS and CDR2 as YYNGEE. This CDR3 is CASSVGGSGSDTQYF. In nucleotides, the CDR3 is TGTGCCAGCAGCGTAGGGGGTAGCGGATCAGATACGCAGTATTTT.

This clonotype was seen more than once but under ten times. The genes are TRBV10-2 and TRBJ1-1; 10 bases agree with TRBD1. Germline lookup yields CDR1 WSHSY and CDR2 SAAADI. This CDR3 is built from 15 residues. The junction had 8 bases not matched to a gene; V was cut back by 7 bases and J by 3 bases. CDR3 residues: CASKTGTGVDTEAFF. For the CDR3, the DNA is TGCGCCAGCAAGACTGGGACAGGGGTCGACACTGAAGCTTTCTTT.

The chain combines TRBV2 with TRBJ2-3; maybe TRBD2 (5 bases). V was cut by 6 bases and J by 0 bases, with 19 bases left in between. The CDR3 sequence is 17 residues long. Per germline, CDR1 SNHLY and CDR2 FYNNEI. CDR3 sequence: CASRSRTGSSSTDTQYF. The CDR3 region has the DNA TGTGCCAGCAGGTCTCGGACTGGATCATCTAGCACAGATACGCAGTATTTT.

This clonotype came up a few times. CDR3 DNA: TGTGCCAGCAGTTGGGGGGACAGCTACAATGAGCAGTTCTTC. Its translation: CASSWGDSYNEQFF. V gene TRBV12-3 or TRBV12-4 combines with J gene TRBJ2-1, with D tentatively TRBD1 (7 bases). Trimming left V 4 bases short and J 3 bases short, with 10 bases between. The CDR3 contains 14 residues.

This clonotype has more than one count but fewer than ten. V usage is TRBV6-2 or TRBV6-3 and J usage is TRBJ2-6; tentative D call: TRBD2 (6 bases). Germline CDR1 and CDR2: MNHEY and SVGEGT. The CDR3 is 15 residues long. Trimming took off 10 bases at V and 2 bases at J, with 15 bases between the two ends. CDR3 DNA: TGTGCCACTTCTCGGGGGTCCGCTGGGGCCAACGTCCTGACTTTC. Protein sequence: CATSRGSAGANVLTF.

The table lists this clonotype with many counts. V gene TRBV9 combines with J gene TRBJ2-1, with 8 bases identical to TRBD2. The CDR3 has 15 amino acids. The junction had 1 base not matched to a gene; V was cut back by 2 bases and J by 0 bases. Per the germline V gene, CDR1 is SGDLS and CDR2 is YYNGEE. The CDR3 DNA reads TGTGCCAGCAGCGTTAGCGGGAACTCCTACAATGAGCAGTTCTTC. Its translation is CASSVSGNSYNEQFF.

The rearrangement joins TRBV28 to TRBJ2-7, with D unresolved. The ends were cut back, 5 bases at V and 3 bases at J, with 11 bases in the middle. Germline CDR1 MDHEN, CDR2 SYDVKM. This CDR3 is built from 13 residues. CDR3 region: CASSISRFYEQYF. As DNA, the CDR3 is TGTGCCAGCAGTATTTCCAGGTTCTACGAGCAGTACTTC.

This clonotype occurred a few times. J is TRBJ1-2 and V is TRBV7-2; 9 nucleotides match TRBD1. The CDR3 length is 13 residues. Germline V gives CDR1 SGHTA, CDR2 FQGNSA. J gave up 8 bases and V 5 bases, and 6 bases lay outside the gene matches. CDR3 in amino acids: CASSLGTGQGYTF. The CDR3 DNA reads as TGTGCCAGCAGCCTCGGGACAGGGCAGGGCTACACCTTC. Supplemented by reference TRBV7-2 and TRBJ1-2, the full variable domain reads GAGVSQSPSNKVTEKGKDVELRCDPISGHTALYWYRQSLGQGLEFLIYFQGNSAPDKSGLPSDRFSAERTGGSVSTLTIQRTQQEDSAVYLCASSLGTGQGYTFGSGTRLTVV.

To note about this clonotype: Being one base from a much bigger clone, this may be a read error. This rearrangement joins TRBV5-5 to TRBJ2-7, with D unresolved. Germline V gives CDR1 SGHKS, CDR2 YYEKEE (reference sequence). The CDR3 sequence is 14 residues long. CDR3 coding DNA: TGTGCCGGCAGCTTGTTAGAGTTCCCCTACGAGCAGTACTTC. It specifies CAGSLLEFPYEQYF.

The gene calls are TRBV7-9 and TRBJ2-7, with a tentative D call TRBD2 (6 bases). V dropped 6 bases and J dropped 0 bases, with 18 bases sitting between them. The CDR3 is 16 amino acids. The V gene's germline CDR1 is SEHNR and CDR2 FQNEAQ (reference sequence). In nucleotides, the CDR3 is TGTGCCAGCAGTCCGCCCCAGGGAGGACCCTCCTACGAGCAGTACTTC. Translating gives CASSPPQGGPSYEQYF.

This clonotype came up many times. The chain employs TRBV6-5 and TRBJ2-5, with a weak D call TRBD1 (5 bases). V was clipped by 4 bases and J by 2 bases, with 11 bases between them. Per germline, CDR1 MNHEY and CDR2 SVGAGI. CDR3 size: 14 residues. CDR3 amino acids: CASSFTGPQETQYF. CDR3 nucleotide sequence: TGTGCCAGCAGTTTTACAGGACCTCAAGAGACCCAGTACTTC.

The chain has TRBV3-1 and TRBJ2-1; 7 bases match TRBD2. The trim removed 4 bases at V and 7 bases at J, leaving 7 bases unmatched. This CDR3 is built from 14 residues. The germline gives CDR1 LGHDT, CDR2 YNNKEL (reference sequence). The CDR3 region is CASSPVGLPNEQFF. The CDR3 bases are TGTGCCAGCAGCCCAGTGGGACTACCAAATGAGCAGTTCTTC.

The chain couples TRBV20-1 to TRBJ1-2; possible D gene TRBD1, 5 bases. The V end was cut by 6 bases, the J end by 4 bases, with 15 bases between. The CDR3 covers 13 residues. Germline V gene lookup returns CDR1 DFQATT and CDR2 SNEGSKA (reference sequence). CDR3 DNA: TGCAGTGCCCGTCTAGTGGGGCCCTATGGCTACACCTTC. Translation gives CSARLVGPYGYTF.

DNA of the CDR3: TGCGCCAGCAGTGAGTCGGCAGGCCCCCTCCGAGGGGCCAACGTCCTGACTTTC. Encoded protein: CASSESAGPLRGANVLTF. This chain uses TRBV10-2 with TRBJ2-6; D gene unclear. The V end lost 0 bases, the J end lost 4 bases, and 16 bases lay between the germline ends. The CDR3 is 18 residues long. Looked up from germline, CDR1 is WSHSY and CDR2 is SAAADI.